This TCR beta chain derives from a study of spatial heterogeneity in lung cancer. Study details: The donor group consisted of under 90 patients who had untreated, early-stage non-small cell lung cancer. Available PBMC from follow-up, collected a median of about 26 months after resection, underwent sequencing.

On each TCR cDNA molecule, a unique molecular identifier was present. TCRdb re-analysed the 5' RACE reads in MiXCR, keeping a single row per CDR3 protein. In the table there are fewer than 50,000 distinct CDR3 sequences, about 10% of which are singletons. The ends were cut back, 3 bases at V and 0 bases at J, with 14 bases in the middle. Germline assignment: CDR1 ENHRY and CDR2 SYGVKD. The CDR3 spans 16 residues. Time point in this sample: blood at routine non-recurrence follow-up after resection. Tumor, nontumor lung or frozen PBMC supplied whole RNA that was sequenced unsorted. This clonotype was seen ten or more times.

The chain joins TRBV10-3 to TRBJ1-2, with TRBD1 as a possible D gene (6 bases). The clonotype was recovered from a female donor with early-stage non-small cell lung cancer. The sequencing used PBMCs, collected at follow-up. CDR3 amino acids: CAISDILQGANYGYTF. In DNA, the CDR3 is TGTGCCATCAGTGACATCCTACAGGGAGCTAACTATGGCTACACCTTC.